Shown below are 13 T cell receptor beta chains from a single sample sequenced in a study of blood T cell repertoires in COVID-19. Sequencing was performed with immunoSEQ multiplex PCR; in TCRdb, only in-frame clones are kept and a portion is missing. The sample lists 120,000 to 150,000 clones, under 80% occurring once. The sequenced sample was peripheral blood. Every receptor here comes from a man aged 55 to 70 with acute or convalescent COVID-19.

This chain connects TRBV11-2 to TRBJ2-7, with D maybe TRBD2 (6 bases). The CDR3 covers 16 residues. The V gene lost 5 bases and the J gene lost 2 bases, with 19 bases spanning the gap. CDR1 is SGHAT, CDR2 FQNNGV, per germline. CDR3 sequence: CASSLEFGGTPYEQYF. Here the CDR3 DNA reads TGTGCCAGCAGCCTCGAATTTGGAGGGACCCCCTACGAGCAGTACTTC.

V is TRBV6-1 and J is TRBJ2-1; 8 nucleotides line up with TRBD2. The CDR3 totals 15 residues. Unmatched junction bases numbered 6, after V lost 2 bases and J lost 6 bases. Germline loops: CDR1 MNHNS, CDR2 SASEGT. For the CDR3, the DNA is TGTGCCAGCAGTGAACACGACGGGAGGGCCAATGAGCAGTTCTTC. Amino acid sequence: CASSEHDGRANEQFF.

The J gene is TRBJ1-4, the V gene TRBV29-1, with D unresolved. V was shortened by 6 bases and J by 5 bases, with 13 bases between the two germline ends. Germline V CDR1 and CDR2: SQVTM, ANQGSEA. There are 13 residues in the CDR3. As DNA, the CDR3 is TGCAGCGTCCTACTTTTTCCCAATGAAAAACTGTTTTTT. Translation gives CSVLLFPNEKLFF.

The chain couples TRBV30 to TRBJ2-4; D remains ambiguous. Trimming pared 0 bases from V and 0 bases from J, leaving 18 bases between. CDR1 is GTSNPN, CDR2 SVGIG, per germline (reference sequence). The CDR3 contains 18 residues. In DNA form, the CDR3 reads TGTGCCTGGAGTGTAGGTATGGGCGTTGGTCTAGCCAAAAACATTCAGTACTTC. This encodes CAWSVGMGVGLAKNIQYF.

This clone showed up just a few times. This chain connects TRBV7-9 to TRBJ2-7, with a possible D match to TRBD1 (6 bases). There are 12 residues in the CDR3. The V end was cut by 5 bases, the J end by 7 bases, with 12 bases between. CDR1 is SEHNR and CDR2 is FQNEAQ in the germline V gene (reference sequence). In DNA, the CDR3 is TGTGCCAGCAGCCCAAGCAGGGGTGAGCAGTACTTC. This translates into CASSPSRGEQYF.

This chain links TRBV6-1 with TRBJ1-1; no clear D. This CDR3 is built from 12 residues. The V and J ends lost 5 bases and 7 bases respectively, with 11 bases between them. Germline-derived CDR1 and CDR2 are MNHNS and SASEGT. Here the CDR3 reads CASSRTQFEAFF. As DNA, the CDR3 is TGTGCCAGCAGTCGGACTCAGTTTGAAGCTTTCTTT.

The gene calls are TRBV13 and TRBJ2-1; 9 bases line up with TRBD2. CDR3 size: 17 residues. Germline V gene data show CDR1 as PRHDT and CDR2 as FYEKMQ (reference sequence). Trimming cost V 5 bases and J 0 bases; bases outside gene matches: 8. In nucleotides, the CDR3 is TGTGCCAGCAGCGGCGACGTTAGCGGGAGCTCCTACAATGAGCAGTTCTTC. As protein: CASSGDVSGSSYNEQFF.

The chain employs TRBV5-5 and TRBJ1-2, with TRBD1 matching over 9 bases. The germline V gene has CDR1 SGHKS and CDR2 YYEKEE (reference sequence). The CDR3 is 16 amino acids. The V gene end was trimmed by 0 bases and the J gene end by 4 bases; junction bases not matched to a gene: 7. The CDR3 DNA follows: TGTGCCAGCAGCTTGGGAAGACAGGGGGGAGGCTATGGCTACACCTTC. It codes for CASSLGRQGGGYGYTF.

This clone was observed a few times. The CDR3 here is CASSHRQGLSSPLHF. The CDR3 region has the DNA TGTGCCAGCAGCCACAGACAAGGTCTGAGTTCACCCCTCCACTTT. The rearrangement joins TRBV3-1 (or the pseudogene TRBV3-2) to TRBJ1-6; D is ambiguous. This CDR3 has 15 residues. Germline CDR1 reads LGHDT; CDR2 reads YNNKEL (reference sequence). V lost 3 bases and J lost 9, with 15 bases in between.

The chain uses TRBV5-1 and TRBJ2-5; 7 positions match TRBD2. With 2 bases clipped from V and 5 bases from J, the junction kept 9 bases outside the gene matches. The CDR3 has 15 residues. CDR1 and CDR2 from the germline V gene are SGHRS and YFSETQ. Written as DNA, the CDR3 is TGCGCCAGCAGCTTAGAGGTAGGAGCGGGGGAGACCCAGTACTTC. Translated: CASSLEVGAGETQYF.

The rearrangement joins TRBV6-5 to TRBJ2-7; maybe TRBD1 (6 bases). The germline V gene encodes CDR1 MNHEY and CDR2 SVGAGI. Deletions cut 7 bases from V and 0 bases from J, with 13 bases between. This CDR3 has 14 amino acids. The CDR3: CASKRTASSYEQYF. The CDR3 region has the DNA TGTGCCAGCAAGAGGACAGCCAGCTCCTACGAGCAGTACTTC.

The V and J genes are TRBV4-2 and TRBJ1-5; D might be TRBD1 (6 bases). The ends were cut back, 1 base at V and 2 bases at J, with 18 bases in the middle. CDR3 length equals 18 residues. Germline CDR1 reads LGHNA; CDR2 reads YNFKEQ. The CDR3 DNA reads as TGTGCCAGCAGCCAAGTCCCGGGGGGGCAGTGGGGCAATCAGCCCCAGCATTTT. It encodes CASSQVPGGQWGNQPQHF.

The V and J genes are TRBV5-1 and TRBJ2-7; no firm D call. Germline V gene lookup returns CDR1 SGHRS and CDR2 YFSETQ. V lost 2 bases to trimming and J lost 0 bases, with 9 bases between them. The CDR3 consists of 14 residues. The CDR3: CASSLAHRSYEQYF. The CDR3 DNA follows: TGCGCCAGCAGCTTAGCGCACCGCTCCTACGAGCAGTACTTC.